A single sample is the source of the 4 T cell receptor beta chains below, sequenced in a study of T-cell reconstitution after alpha-beta-depleted transplantation in children. A library of TCRbeta sequences, prepared with unique molecular identifiers, was generated. TCRdb re-called the PCR reads with MiXCR, one entry per CDR3 protein. The top ten hold 28% of the sample, which has 210,000 or so distinct CDR3 sequences, about a tenth seen once. Sequenced material: PBMCs, taken before TCRalphabeta/CD19-depleted stem cell transplant. The origin of the receptors is a child less than two years old with acute myeloid leukemia, due to receive a stem cell transplant.

This clonotype was seen many times. The rearrangement links TRBV3-1 to TRBJ1-3, with D uncertain. The CDR3 has 15 amino acids. Trimming left V 5 bases short and J 0 bases short, with 11 bases between. Germline values: CDR1 LGHDT, CDR2 YNNKEL (reference sequence). The CDR3 protein is CASSVPGSSGNTIYF. The CDR3 DNA follows: TGTGCCAGCAGCGTCCCGGGCAGCTCTGGAAACACCATATATTTT.

This clonotype was observed many times. This chain joins TRBV6-1 and TRBJ2-1, with 8 bases that match TRBD2. J gave up 8 bases and V 11 bases, and 11 bases lay outside the gene matches. The CDR3 runs 13 residues. Looked up from germline, CDR1 is MNHNS and CDR2 is SASEGT. CDR3 sequence: CASALFGRDEQFF. The CDR3 DNA is TGTGCCTCCGCCCTCTTCGGGAGGGATGAGCAGTTCTTC.

This clonotype was detected ten times or more. The V gene is TRBV9, the J gene TRBJ2-7; D is possibly TRBD1 or TRBD2 (5 bases each). Germline V gene data show CDR1 as SGDLS and CDR2 as YYNGEE. The CDR3 is made up of 15 amino acids. Deletions cut 0 bases from V and 2 bases from J, with 12 bases between. The CDR3 nucleotides read TGTGCCAGCAGCGTAGGAGGGGCGCAAACCTACGAGCAGTACTTC. Translation: CASSVGGAQTYEQYF. The variable domain in full, with the rest retrieved from reference TRBV9 and TRBJ2-7, is DSGVTQTPKHLITATGQRVTLRCSPRSGDLSVYWYQQSLDQGLQFLIQYYNGEERAKGNILERFSAQQFPDLHSELNLSSLELGDSALYFCASSVGGAQTYEQYFGPGTRLTVT.

At least ten counts were recorded for this clonotype. The chain couples TRBV29-1 to TRBJ2-7; D is possibly TRBD1 (6 bases). The CDR3 loop spans 13 amino acids. Germline V gives CDR1 SQVTM, CDR2 ANQGSEA. V was cut by 4 bases and J by 7 bases, with 17 bases left in between. In nucleotides, the CDR3 is TGCAGCGTTGTAGGGGGTGGCTTCGAAGAGCAGTACTTC. Protein sequence: CSVVGGGFEEQYF.